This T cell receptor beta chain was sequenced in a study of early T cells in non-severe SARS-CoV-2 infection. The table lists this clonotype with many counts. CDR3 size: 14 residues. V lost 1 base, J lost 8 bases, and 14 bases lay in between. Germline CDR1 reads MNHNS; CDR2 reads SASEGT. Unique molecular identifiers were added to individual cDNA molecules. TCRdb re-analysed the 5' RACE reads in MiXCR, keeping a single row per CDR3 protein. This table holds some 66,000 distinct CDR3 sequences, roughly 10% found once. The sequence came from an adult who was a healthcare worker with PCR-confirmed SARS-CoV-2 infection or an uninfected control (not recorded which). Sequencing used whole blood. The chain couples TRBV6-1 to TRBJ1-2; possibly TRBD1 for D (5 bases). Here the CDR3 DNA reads TGTGCCAGCAGTGAAGGGGGGGTTCTACGCGGCTACACCTTC. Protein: CASSEGGVLRGYTF.